The entry below describes one T cell receptor beta chain. The record originates from a study of shared clonotypes between healthy human individuals. CDR3 length equals 12 residues. Germline lookup yields CDR1 SGHTA and CDR2 FQGNSA. Assay used: immunoSEQ multiplex PCR; TCRdb lists only in-frame clones, some missing. This table has about 2,500,000 clones, over 85% appearing once. This rearrangement joins TRBV7-2 to TRBJ2-5; D is ambiguous. Judging by the DNA end, TRBJ2-7 fits better; the J call may be wrong. Sequencing was performed on naive CD4+ T cells sorted from blood. Specified subset: CD45RA+ positively selected. This receptor was identified in a man younger than 30 in good health. CDR3 sequence: CASSLDRDEQYF. The CDR3 coding sequence is TGTGCCAGCAGCTTAGATAGGGACGAGCAGTACTTC.